This T cell receptor (beta chain) was identified during a study of vaccination effects on CD4 cells after COVID-19. Findings of the study overall: Healthy vaccinees' vaccine-induced clones included only 1 of 255 cross-reacting with common cold coronaviruses. Pronounced clonal contraction occurred in clones induced by infection and by vaccine late after vaccination. Convalescent patients numbered few in the study; early post-infection timepoints were missing entirely.

CDR1 and CDR2 (germline): GTSNPN, SVGIG (reference sequence). The CDR3 covers 15 residues. Trimming cost V 1 base and J 0 bases, with 10 bases left between them. Antigen-specific CD4+ T cells were expanded (with viral peptide pools) by the ViraFEST assay ahead of sequencing. CD4+ T cells were isolated after around ten days of culture. The vaccine recipients had no prior SARS-CoV-2 infection, with negative nucleocapsid antibodies. Cultures used a few million PBMC per well, approximately 9.5 IU/ml IL-2 and 10 ug/ml peptides. This clone was found a few times. Its specificity is not known. Here immunoSEQ multiplex PCR was the method, and the copy in TCRdb shows in-frame clones only, minus some. The sample shows tens of thousands of clones, around 76% of them seen only once.

The chain combines TRBV30 with TRBJ1-3; D unclear. The sequencing used CD4+ T cells from PBMCs cultured with SARS-CoV-2 spike peptides, collected before COVID-19 vaccination. The TCR comes from a human donor who received a COVID-19 vaccine. The CDR3 loop is CAWSGHSGSGNTIYF. CDR3 coding DNA: TGTGCCTGGAGTGGGCACTCCGGCTCTGGAAACACCATATATTTT.